The rows below give T cell receptor beta chains drawn from one sample of a study of CD8 T cells in Susac syndrome. Each CDR3 protein gets one entry after TCRdb re-called the immunoSEQ multiplex PCR reads with MiXCR. There are 140,000 to 150,000 distinct CDR3 sequences in the sample; less than 95% occur only once, and 0.075% to 0.09% lies in the top ten. Sequenced input: CD4+ T cells from PBMCs. All receptors come from a human donor in good health. Both conserved end residues are part of each CDR3. D genes are given only for firm matches. Clone sizes are given selectively: once, few, many, or a class where the clone is expanded.

V,J,size,D,DNA,CDR3
TRBV4-1,TRBJ1-5,NA,NA,TGCGCCAGCAGCCAAACAAAAAGTAGCAATCAGCCCCAGCATTTT,CASSQTKSSNQPQHF
TRBV5-1,TRBJ1-1,NA,NA,TGCGCCAGCAGCACAGGAGGCGTTGCTTTCTTT,CASSTGGVAFF
TRBV12-3/TRBV12-4,TRBJ2-5,NA,NA,TGTGCCAGCAGTTTAGTTCCGGAGACCCAGTACTTC,CASSLVPETQYF
TRBV12-3/TRBV12-4,TRBJ2-1,NA,TRBD2,TGTGCCAGCAGCACAGCGGGGCCAGGGTTCTTC,CASSTAGPGFF
TRBV9,TRBJ2-1,NA,NA,TGTGCCAGCAGCCTGACTAGATACAATGAGCAGTTCTTC,CASSLTRYNEQFF
TRBV2,TRBJ2-1,NA,NA,TGTGCCAGCAGTTTGGAACTAGCAGCCTACAATGAGCAGTTCTTC,CASSLELAAYNEQFF
TRBV15,TRBJ1-5,NA,NA,TGTGCCACCAGCAGAGATGCCGGGTTTCAGCCCCAGCATTTT,CATSRDAGFQPQHF
TRBV7-6,TRBJ2-2,NA,TRBD1,TGTGCCAGCAGCTTTAGGCAGGGGGCTAACACCGGGGAGCTGTTTTTT,CASSFRQGANTGELFF
TRBV6-5,TRBJ2-1,NA,TRBD2,TGTGCCAGCAGAGGCTCCCTAGCGGGAGAAGAGTTCTTC,CASRGSLAGEEFF
TRBV30,TRBJ2-7,NA,NA,TGTGCCTGGAGCCCACGGGGTCAGCGAGGGGCGTTGGGGCAGTACTTC,CAWSPRGQRGALGQYF
TRBV3-1,TRBJ1-2,NA,NA,TGTGCCAGCAGCCAAGAGCCAGGGTATAATGGCTACACCTTC,CASSQEPGYNGYTF
TRBV4-1,TRBJ2-1,few,NA,TGCGCCAGCAGCCCTGGCGTGGGAATAGACTACAATGAGCAGTTCTTC,CASSPGVGIDYNEQFF
TRBV15,TRBJ1-1,NA,NA,TGTGCCACCAGCAGGCTAAGTGACACTGAAGCTTTCTTT,CATSRLSDTEAFF
TRBV6-2/TRBV6-3,TRBJ2-7,once,TRBD2,TGTGCCAGCAGTATAGCGGGAGGGCCGGTCGGCGAGCAGTACTTC,CASSIAGGPVGEQYF
TRBV27,TRBJ1-2,NA,NA,TGTGCCAGCAGACCTCGCCCGAACGACTATGGCTACACCTTC,CASRPRPNDYGYTF
TRBV27,TRBJ1-2,NA,NA,TGTGCCAGCAGTTTTTCCGGGGGTGGCTATGGCTACACCTTC,CASSFSGGGYGYTF
TRBV18,TRBJ2-5,NA,NA,TGTGCCAGCTCACCACGTTGGACGGTACAAGAGACCCAGTACTTC,CASSPRWTVQETQYF
TRBV18,TRBJ2-3,NA,NA,TGTGCCAGCTCACCACCCCTTCAATCAGATACGCAGTATTTT,CASSPPLQSDTQYF
TRBV30,TRBJ2-7,NA,NA,TGTGCCTGGAGTACGGTTTACGAGCAGTACTTC,CAWSTVYEQYF
TRBV5-1,TRBJ2-3,NA,NA,TGCGCCAGCAGCTTCCAATCCACAGATACGCAGTATTTT,CASSFQSTDTQYF
TRBV4-2,TRBJ2-1,NA,TRBD2,TGTGCCAGCAGCCGTAGCGGGAGGCGATATAGGAGCAATGAGCAGTTCTTC,CASSRSGRRYRSNEQFF
TRBV18,TRBJ2-1,NA,NA,TGTGCCAGCTCCCCCGGGTCGCGGAATGAGCAGTTCTTC,CASSPGSRNEQFF
TRBV7-8,TRBJ2-7,NA,NA,TGTGCCAGCAGGTTAGAGACAGGTTATCCCTACGAGCAGTACTTC,CASRLETGYPYEQYF
TRBV29-1,TRBJ2-3,NA,NA,TGCAGCGTTAAGGAAGGCACAGATACGCAGTATTTT,CSVKEGTDTQYF
TRBV9,TRBJ2-2,NA,TRBD2,TGTGCCAGCAGCCCAGTCCGGCGACTAGCGGGAGGCGGGAACACCGGGGAGCTGTTTTTT,CASSPVRRLAGGGNTGELFF
TRBV5-1,TRBJ1-1,NA,NA,TGCGCCAGCAGCCGCGGGCAGCTGAACACTGAAGCTTTCTTT,CASSRGQLNTEAFF
TRBV29-1,TRBJ2-2,NA,NA,TGCAGCGTTGAAGATACAGGGTCGAACACCGGGGAGCTGTTTTTT,CSVEDTGSNTGELFF
TRBV18,TRBJ2-1,NA,NA,TGTGCCAGCTCACGGCAGATTGGCTCCTACAATGAGCAGTTCTTC,CASSRQIGSYNEQFF
TRBV29-1,TRBJ2-5,NA,TRBD1,TGCAGCGCACCCCTTCGGGACAGGTCCAAAGAGACCCAGTACTTC,CSAPLRDRSKETQYF
TRBV6-1,TRBJ2-3,NA,NA,TGTGCCAGCATAAACGGAATGGGACGGGCGACCGGAGATACGCAGTATTTT,CASINGMGRATGDTQYF
TRBV6-1,TRBJ1-2,NA,NA,TGTGCCAGCAGTGAGGGCGGATTCTATGGCTACACCTTC,CASSEGGFYGYTF
TRBV20-1,TRBJ2-4,NA,NA,TGCAGTGCTAGAGATTTGGGGAACATTCAGTACTTC,CSARDLGNIQYF